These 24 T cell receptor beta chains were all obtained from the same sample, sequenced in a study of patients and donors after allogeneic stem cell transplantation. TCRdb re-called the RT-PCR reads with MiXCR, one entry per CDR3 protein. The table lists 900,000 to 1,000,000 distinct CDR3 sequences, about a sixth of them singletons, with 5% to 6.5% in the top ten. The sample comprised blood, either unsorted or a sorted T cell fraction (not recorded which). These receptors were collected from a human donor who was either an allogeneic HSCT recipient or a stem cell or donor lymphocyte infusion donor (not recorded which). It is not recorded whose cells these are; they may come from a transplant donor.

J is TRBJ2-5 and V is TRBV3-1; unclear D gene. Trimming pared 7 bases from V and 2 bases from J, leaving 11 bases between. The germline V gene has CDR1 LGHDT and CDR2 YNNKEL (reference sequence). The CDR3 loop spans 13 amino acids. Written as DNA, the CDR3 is TGTGCCAGCACCCCGGGCCTTCAAGAGACCCAGTACTTC. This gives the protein CASTPGLQETQYF.

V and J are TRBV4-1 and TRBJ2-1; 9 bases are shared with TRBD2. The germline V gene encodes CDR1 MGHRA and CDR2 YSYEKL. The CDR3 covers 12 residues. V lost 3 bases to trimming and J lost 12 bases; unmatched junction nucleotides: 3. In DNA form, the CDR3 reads TGCGCCAGCAGCCAGGGGACTAGCTCGCAGTTCTTC. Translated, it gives CASSQGTSSQFF.

CDR3 in DNA: TGCAGTGCTAGGACAGAACACATGAACACTGAAGCTTTCTTT. It is translated as CSARTEHMNTEAFF. The V and J genes are TRBV20-1 and TRBJ1-1; tentative D call: TRBD1 (5 bases). Germline V lookup: CDR1 DFQATT, CDR2 SNEGSKA (reference sequence). V lost 3 bases to trimming and J lost 0 bases, with 11 bases between them. The CDR3 loop spans 14 amino acids.

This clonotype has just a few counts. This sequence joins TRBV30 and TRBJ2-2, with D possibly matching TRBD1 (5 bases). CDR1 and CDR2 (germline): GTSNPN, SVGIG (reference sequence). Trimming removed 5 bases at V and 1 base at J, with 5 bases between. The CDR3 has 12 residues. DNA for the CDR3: TGTGCCTGGGGACAGAACACCGGGGAGCTGTTTTTT. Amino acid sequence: CAWGQNTGELFF.

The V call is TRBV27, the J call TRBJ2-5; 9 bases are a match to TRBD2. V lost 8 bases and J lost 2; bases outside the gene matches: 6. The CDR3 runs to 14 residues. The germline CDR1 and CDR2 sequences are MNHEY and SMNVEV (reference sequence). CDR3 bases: TGTGCCAGCGGGGGACTAGCCGATCAAGAGACCCAGTACTTC. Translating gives CASGGLADQETQYF.

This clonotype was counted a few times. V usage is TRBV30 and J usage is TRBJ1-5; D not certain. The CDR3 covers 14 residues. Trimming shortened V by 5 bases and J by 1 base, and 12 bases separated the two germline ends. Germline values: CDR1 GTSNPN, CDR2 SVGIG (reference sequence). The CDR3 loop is CAWGFGGSNQPQHF. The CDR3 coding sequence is TGTGCCTGGGGGTTCGGTGGGAGCAATCAGCCCCAGCATTTT. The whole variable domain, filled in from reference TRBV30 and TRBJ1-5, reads SQTIHQWPATLVQPVGSPLSLECTVEGTSNPNLYWYRQAAGRGLQLLFYSVGIGQISSEVPQNLSASRPQDRQFILSSKKLLLSDSGFYLCAWGFGGSNQPQHFGDGTRLSIL.

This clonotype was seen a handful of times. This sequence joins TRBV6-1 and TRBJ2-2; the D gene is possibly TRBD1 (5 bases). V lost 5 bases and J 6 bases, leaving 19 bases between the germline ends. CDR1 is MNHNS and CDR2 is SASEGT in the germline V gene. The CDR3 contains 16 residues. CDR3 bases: TGTGCCAGCAGTCTCCCTTCGTCGGCAGGGCCCGGGGAGCTGTTTTTT. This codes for CASSLPSSAGPGELFF.

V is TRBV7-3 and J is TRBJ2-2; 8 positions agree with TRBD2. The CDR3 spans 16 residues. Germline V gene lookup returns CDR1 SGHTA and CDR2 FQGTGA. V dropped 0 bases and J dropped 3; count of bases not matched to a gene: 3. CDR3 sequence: CASSLTGGGHTGELFF. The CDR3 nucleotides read TGTGCCAGCAGCTTAACGGGCGGGGGGCACACCGGGGAGCTGTTTTTT.

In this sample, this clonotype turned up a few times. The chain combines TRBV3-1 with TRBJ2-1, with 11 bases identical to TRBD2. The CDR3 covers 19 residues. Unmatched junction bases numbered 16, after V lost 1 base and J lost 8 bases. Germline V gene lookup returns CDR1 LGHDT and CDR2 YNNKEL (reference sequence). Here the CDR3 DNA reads TGTGCCAGCAGCCAAGCTAGCGGGGGGACCTATAAGCCATATCATGAGCAGTTCTTC. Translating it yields CASSQASGGTYKPYHEQFF.

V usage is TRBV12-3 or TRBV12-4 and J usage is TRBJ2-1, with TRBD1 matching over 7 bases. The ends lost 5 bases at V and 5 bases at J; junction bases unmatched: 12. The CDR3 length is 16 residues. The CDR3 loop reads CASSTRTGDVNNEQFF. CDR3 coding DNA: TGTGCCAGCAGTACCCGTACAGGGGACGTCAACAATGAGCAGTTCTTC.

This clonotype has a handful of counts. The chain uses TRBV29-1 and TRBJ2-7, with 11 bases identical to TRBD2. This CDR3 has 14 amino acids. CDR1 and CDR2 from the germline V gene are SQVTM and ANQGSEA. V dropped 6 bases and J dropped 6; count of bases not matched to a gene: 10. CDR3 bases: TGCAGCGTGACTAGCGGGACCCACCGAGGCGAGCAGTACTTC. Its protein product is CSVTSGTHRGEQYF.

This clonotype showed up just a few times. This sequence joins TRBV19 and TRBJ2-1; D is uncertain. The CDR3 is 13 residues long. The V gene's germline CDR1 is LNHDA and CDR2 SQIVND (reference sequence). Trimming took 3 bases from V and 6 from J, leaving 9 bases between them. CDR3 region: CASSMGPINEQFF. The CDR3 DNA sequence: TGTGCCAGTAGTATGGGCCCCATCAATGAGCAGTTCTTC.

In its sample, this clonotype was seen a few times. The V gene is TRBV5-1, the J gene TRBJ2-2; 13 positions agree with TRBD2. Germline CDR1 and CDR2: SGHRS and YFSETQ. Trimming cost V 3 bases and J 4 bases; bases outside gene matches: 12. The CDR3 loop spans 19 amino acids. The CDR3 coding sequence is TGCGCCAGCAGCTCGACCCTACTAGCGGGAGGGCCCGGCACCGGGGAGCTGTTTTTT. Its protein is CASSSTLLAGGPGTGELFF. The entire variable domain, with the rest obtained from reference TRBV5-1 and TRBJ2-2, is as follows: KAGVTQTPRYLIKTRGQQVTLSCSPISGHRSVSWYQQTPGQGLQFLFEYFSETQRNKGNFPGRFSGRQFSNSRSEMNVSTLELGDSALYLCASSSTLLAGGPGTGELFFGEGSRLTVL.

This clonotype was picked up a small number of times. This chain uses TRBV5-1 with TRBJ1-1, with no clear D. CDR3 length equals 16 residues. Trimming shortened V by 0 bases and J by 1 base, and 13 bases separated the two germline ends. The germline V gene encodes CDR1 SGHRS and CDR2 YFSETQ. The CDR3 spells CASSLGSSAQNTEAFF. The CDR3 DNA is TGCGCCAGCAGCTTGGGGTCCTCGGCACAGAACACTGAAGCTTTCTTT.

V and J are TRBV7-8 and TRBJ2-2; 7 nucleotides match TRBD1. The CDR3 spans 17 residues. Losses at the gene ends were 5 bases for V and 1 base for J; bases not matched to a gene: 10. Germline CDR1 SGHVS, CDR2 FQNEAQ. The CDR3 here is CASSDRTGQMNTGELFF. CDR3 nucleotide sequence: TGTGCCAGCAGCGACAGAACGGGACAGATGAACACCGGGGAGCTGTTTTTT.

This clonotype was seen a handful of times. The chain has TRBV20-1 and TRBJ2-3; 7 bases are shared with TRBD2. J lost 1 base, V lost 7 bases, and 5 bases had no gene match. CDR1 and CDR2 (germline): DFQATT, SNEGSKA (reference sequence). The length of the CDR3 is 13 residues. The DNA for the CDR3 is TGCAGTGTATGGGACTACCGCACAGATACGCAGTATTTT. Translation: CSVWDYRTDTQYF.

The CDR3 loop reads CASSLGAAQNYGYTF. CDR3 bases: TGTGCCAGCAGCTTAGGGGCAGCCCAGAACTATGGCTACACCTTC. The V gene is TRBV7-8, the J gene TRBJ1-2; D not certain. Germline CDR1 is SGHVS and CDR2 is FQNEAQ. V was trimmed by 1 base and J by 2 bases, leaving 11 bases between them. The CDR3 length is 15 residues.

Here the CDR3 DNA reads TGTGCCACCGGCGGACAGGGCCAATCGACCCAGTACTTC. The encoded protein is CATGGQGQSTQYF. The chain couples TRBV15 to TRBJ2-5; 8 bases are a match to TRBD1. In germline, CDR1 is LNHNV, CDR2 YYDKDF (reference sequence). The CDR3 extends over 13 amino acids. V was clipped by 8 bases and J by 7 bases; unmatched bases: 9.

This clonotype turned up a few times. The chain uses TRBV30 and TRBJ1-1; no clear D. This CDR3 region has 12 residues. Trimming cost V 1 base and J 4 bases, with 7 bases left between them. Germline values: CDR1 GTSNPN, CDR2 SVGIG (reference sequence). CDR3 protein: CAWSDWGTEAFF. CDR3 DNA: TGTGCCTGGAGTGACTGGGGCACTGAAGCTTTCTTT.

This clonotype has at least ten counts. The CDR3 loop is CASSEGLAGAYEQYF. The CDR3 bases are TGTGCCAGCAGCGAGGGACTAGCGGGGGCTTACGAGCAGTACTTC. The chain uses TRBV9 and TRBJ2-7, with TRBD2 matching 14 bases. Germline CDR1 reads SGDLS; CDR2 reads YYNGEE. The CDR3 is 15 residues long. Trimming cost V 3 bases and J 4 bases; bases outside gene matches: 3.

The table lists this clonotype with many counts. The CDR3 DNA sequence: TGCGCCAGCAGCAAGGACACCTACGAGCAGTACTTC. Amino acids: CASSKDTYEQYF. The chain uses TRBV5-1 and TRBJ2-7; perhaps TRBD1 as D (5 bases). Germline CDR1 is SGHRS and CDR2 is YFSETQ. V gave up 4 bases and J gave up 2 bases, with 7 bases separating them. The CDR3 covers 12 residues.

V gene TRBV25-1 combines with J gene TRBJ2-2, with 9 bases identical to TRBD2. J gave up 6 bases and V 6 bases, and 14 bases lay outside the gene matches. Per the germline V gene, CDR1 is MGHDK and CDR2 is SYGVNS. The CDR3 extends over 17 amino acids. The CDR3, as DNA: TGTGCCAGCAGCCCCTCTCTTGGGGTAGCGGGAGCCGGGGAGCTGTTTTTT. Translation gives CASSPSLGVAGAGELFF.

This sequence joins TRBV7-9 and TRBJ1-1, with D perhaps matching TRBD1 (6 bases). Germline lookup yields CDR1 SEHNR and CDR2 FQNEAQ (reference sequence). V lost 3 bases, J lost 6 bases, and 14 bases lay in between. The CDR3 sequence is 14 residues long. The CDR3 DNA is TGTGCCAGCAGCTTTCGGGCAGGGGAGGCTGAAGCTTTCTTT. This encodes CASSFRAGEAEAFF.

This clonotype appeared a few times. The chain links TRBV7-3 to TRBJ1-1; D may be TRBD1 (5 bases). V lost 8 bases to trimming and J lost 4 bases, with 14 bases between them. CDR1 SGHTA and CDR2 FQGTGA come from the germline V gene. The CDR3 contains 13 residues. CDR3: CASQVGVITEAFF. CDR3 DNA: TGTGCCAGCCAGGTAGGGGTAATCACTGAAGCTTTCTTT.